One and the same sample provided the 21 T cell receptor beta chains below, sequenced in a study of long-term antiretroviral therapy in people with HIV. Version v3.0 of the immunoSEQ assay was performed at survey level. The table came from immunoSEQ multiplex PCR; TCRdb's copy has only in-frame clones and leaves some out. The sample lists just under 40,000 clones; roughly 90% were seen once. Sequences were derived from unsorted PBMCs, sampled just before starting antiretroviral therapy. The receptors originated from a young woman with HIV.

The V gene is TRBV4-3, the J gene TRBJ2-7; possibly TRBD1 or TRBD2 for D (5 bases each). From germline, CDR1 is LGHNA and CDR2 YSLEER. The V end lost 5 bases, the J end lost 3 bases, and 20 bases lay between the germline ends. The CDR3 is 16 residues long. This CDR3 is CASSRGYGTEGYEQYF. CDR3 nucleotides: TGCGCCAGCAGCAGAGGATACGGGACGGAAGGCTACGAGCAGTACTTC.

This chain uses TRBV27 with TRBJ2-7, with D possibly matching TRBD2 (6 bases). Trimming took 3 bases from V and 13 from J, leaving 19 bases between them. The germline V gene has CDR1 MNHEY and CDR2 SMNVEV (reference sequence). The CDR3 has 13 residues. CDR3 in amino acids: CASSFGGPSFEYF. The CDR3 nucleotides are TGTGCCAGCAGTTTCGGGGGTCCCTCGTTCGAATACTTC.

The chain is built from TRBV7-9 and TRBJ2-1; 8 nucleotides line up with TRBD2. The CDR3 loop spans 14 amino acids. Losses at the gene ends were 10 bases for V and 4 bases for J; bases not matched to a gene: 9. Germline values: CDR1 SEHNR, CDR2 FQNEAQ (reference sequence). The CDR3 reads CANTRSGSYNEQFF. The CDR3, as DNA: TGTGCCAACACACGGAGCGGGAGTTACAATGAGCAGTTCTTC.

V usage is TRBV9 and J usage is TRBJ1-1, with a possible D match to TRBD1 (6 bases). V gave up 0 bases and J gave up 3 bases, with 15 bases separating them. The CDR3 extends over 16 amino acids. Germline-derived CDR1 and CDR2 are SGDLS and YYNGEE. CDR3 DNA sequence: TGTGCCAGCAGCGTAGACCCAGGGGTGGAGGACACTGAAGCTTTCTTT. Translated, it gives CASSVDPGVEDTEAFF. The full variable domain, in which reference TRBV9 and TRBJ1-1 provide the parts outside the CDR3, is DSGVTQTPKHLITATGQRVTLRCSPRSGDLSVYWYQQSLDQGLQFLIQYYNGEERAKGNILERFSAQQFPDLHSELNLSSLELGDSALYFCASSVDPGVEDTEAFFGQGTRLTVV.

The chain recombines TRBV4-3 with TRBJ2-5, with D maybe TRBD1 (6 bases). The CDR3 extends over 16 amino acids. Trimming cost V 0 bases and J 4 bases, with 15 bases left between them. Germline-derived CDR1 and CDR2 are LGHNA and YSLEER. The CDR3 bases are TGCGCCAGCAGCCAAGATATCAGGGGCGGAAGAGAGACCCAGTACTTC. Its translation: CASSQDIRGGRETQYF.

V is TRBV7-9 and J is TRBJ2-5, with 8 bases that match TRBD1. The J call may be faulty, since TRBJ2-7 better matches the DNA end. Germline CDR1 and CDR2: SEHNR and FQNEAQ (reference sequence). The CDR3 runs to 17 residues. Here the CDR3 DNA reads TGTGCCAGCAGTTCGACACGAGACAGGGGTCCATCCTACGAGCAGTACTTC. It translates to CASSSTRDRGPSYEQYF.

The genes are TRBV6-5 and TRBJ1-2; D gene ambiguous. This CDR3 comprises 15 residues. CDR1 and CDR2 (germline): MNHEY, SVGAGI. Trimming stripped 4 bases from V and 0 bases from J, with 12 bases between. The CDR3, as DNA: TGTGCCAGCAGTTTGGACTTCATGGCTAACTATGGCTACACCTTC. This encodes CASSLDFMANYGYTF.

CDR3 bases: TGTGCCAGCAGTGTGTGGGAACAGCCAACCGAGCAGTTCTTC. Amino acid sequence: CASSVWEQPTEQFF. The rearrangement links TRBV6-1 to TRBJ2-1; D remains unclear. The V gene lost 4 bases and the J gene lost 10 bases, with 17 bases spanning the gap. CDR3 size: 14 residues. Germline V lookup: CDR1 MNHNS, CDR2 SASEGT.

This clone has only one observation. The CDR3 nucleotides are TGTGCCAGCTCCCTATACGCAAGGGGGACAGGGGAGGGTCAGCCCCAGCATTTT. This translates into CASSLYARGTGEGQPQHF. The genes are TRBV18 and TRBJ1-5; TRBD1 matches at 10 bases. The CDR3 is 18 residues long. V lost 6 bases, J lost 6 bases, and 17 bases stayed unmatched. In germline, CDR1 is KGHSH, CDR2 LQKENI. The whole variable domain, filled in from reference TRBV18 and TRBJ1-5, reads NAGVMQNPRHLVRRRGQEARLRCSPMKGHSHVYWYRQLPEEGLKFMVYLQKENIIDESGMPKERFSAEFPKEGPSILRIQQVVRGDSAAYFCASSLYARGTGEGQPQHFGDGTRLSIL.

The chain couples TRBV16 to TRBJ2-1; D might be TRBD2 (5 bases). Trimming pared 0 bases from V and 16 bases from J, leaving 16 bases between. Germline V lookup: CDR1 KGHSY, CDR2 FQNENV. The CDR3 sequence is 13 residues long. CDR3 sequence reads: CASSQSRGFISFF. The CDR3 DNA reads TGTGCCAGCAGCCAATCTCGGGGATTCATTTCCTTCTTC.

This clone was recorded only once. This chain connects TRBV5-1 to TRBJ2-5; no clear D. CDR3 size: 14 residues. Deletions cut 2 bases from V and 5 bases from J, with 13 bases between. CDR1 SGHRS and CDR2 YFSETQ come from the germline V gene. CDR3 protein: CASSFGFMEETQYF. CDR3 DNA sequence: TGCGCCAGCAGCTTTGGCTTCATGGAGGAGACCCAGTACTTC. Looking up the rest from reference TRBV5-1 and TRBJ2-5 gives the full variable domain: KAGVTQTPRYLIKTRGQQVTLSCSPISGHRSVSWYQQTPGQGLQFLFEYFSETQRNKGNFPGRFSGRQFSNSRSEMNVSTLELGDSALYLCASSFGFMEETQYFGPGTRLLVL.

The chain combines TRBV19 with TRBJ1-5, with D perhaps matching TRBD1 (5 bases). Trimming stripped 3 bases from V and 8 bases from J, with 14 bases between. The CDR3 contains 14 residues. Germline V gene sequence: CDR1 LNHDA, CDR2 SQIVND (reference sequence). In DNA form, the CDR3 reads TGTGCCAGTAGTATGTGGGGGGTCCGGGAGCCCCAGCATTTT. Amino acids: CASSMWGVREPQHF.

The chain has TRBV7-9 and TRBJ2-7; D unclear. The CDR3 is made up of 12 amino acids. Germline V gene lookup returns CDR1 SEHNR and CDR2 FQNEAQ (reference sequence). Trimming left V 1 base short and J 3 bases short, with 4 bases between. CDR3 bases: TGTGCCAGCAGCTTAGGAGTCTACGAGCAGTACTTC. This codes for CASSLGVYEQYF.

The DNA of the CDR3 is TGTGCCAGCAGCTTGACAGGGCGGAATGGCTACACCTTC. Translating it yields CASSLTGRNGYTF. The V and J genes are TRBV5-5 and TRBJ1-2; D possibly corresponds to TRBD1 (6 bases). Germline CDR1 SGHKS, CDR2 YYEKEE (reference sequence). This CDR3 is built from 13 residues. Trimming stripped 1 base from V and 6 bases from J, with 10 bases between.

The CDR3 DNA follows: TGTGCCAGCAGCGTAGAGCGGAGGGGGCGCGATACGCAGTATTTT. This gives the protein CASSVERRGRDTQYF. The rearrangement uses TRBV9 and TRBJ2-3; the D gene is possibly TRBD1 (7 bases). In germline, CDR1 is SGDLS, CDR2 YYNGEE. CDR3 length: 15 residues. With 0 bases removed from V and 6 bases from J, the gap between germline ends came to 14 bases.

The chain recombines TRBV10-3 with TRBJ1-5; D perhaps matches TRBD1 (6 bases). The CDR3 has 15 amino acids. The V gene lost 2 bases and the J gene lost 6 bases, with 14 bases spanning the gap. The germline CDR1 and CDR2 sequences are ENHRY and SYGVKD. The CDR3 region has the DNA TGTGCCATCAGTGAGCAGACAGGTAGTACTCAGCCCCAGCATTTT. Translation gives CAISEQTGSTQPQHF.

V usage is TRBV10-1 and J usage is TRBJ2-7; TRBD2 aligns across 9 bases. This CDR3 is built from 12 residues. The trim removed 8 bases at V and 4 bases at J, leaving 3 bases unmatched. Germline CDR1 WNHNN, CDR2 SYGVQD (reference sequence). The CDR3 bases are TGCGCCAGCGGGACTAGCAGTTACGAGCAGTACTTC. This translates into CASGTSSYEQYF.

The CDR3 DNA reads as TGCAGCGTTGAAGGAGTTGGGAACACCGGGGAGCTGTTTTTT. It yields the protein CSVEGVGNTGELFF. The genes are TRBV29-1 and TRBJ2-2; D is ambiguous. Trimming removed 1 base at V and 1 base at J, with 7 bases between. This CDR3 region has 14 residues. The germline CDR1 and CDR2 sequences are SQVTM and ANQGSEA.

V and J are TRBV29-1 and TRBJ2-5; D possibly corresponds to TRBD2 (7 bases). The CDR3 totals 11 residues. Germline CDR1 reads SQVTM; CDR2 reads ANQGSEA. The V end was cut by 6 bases, the J end by 7 bases, with 12 bases between. This chain's CDR3 is CSVGGLGTQYF. CDR3 coding DNA: TGCAGCGTGGGGGGGCTGGGGACCCAGTACTTC.

The rearrangement joins TRBV7-8 to TRBJ2-7; 13 bases agree with TRBD2. J gave up 2 bases and V 0 bases, and 1 base lay outside the gene matches. CDR1 and CDR2 from the germline V gene are SGHVS and FQNEAQ. This CDR3 spans 16 amino acids. This CDR3 reads CASSLAGTSGAYEQYF. CDR3 nucleotides: TGTGCCAGCAGCTTAGCTGGGACTAGCGGGGCCTACGAGCAGTACTTC.

In nucleotides, the CDR3 is TGTGCCAGCCTTCAGTACTGGCGGCAGGTCGAGTACAATGAGCAGTTCTTC. Translated, it gives CASLQYWRQVEYNEQFF. The V gene is TRBV27, the J gene TRBJ2-1; D is undetermined. V was pared by 8 bases and J by 4 bases, with 24 bases between. The CDR3 is 17 residues long. Germline lookup yields CDR1 MNHEY and CDR2 SMNVEV (reference sequence).